Below, 4 T cell receptor beta chains from the same sample are listed, as sequenced in a study of T cells after yellow fever vaccination. In TCRdb, the 5' RACE reads were re-called with MiXCR into one record per CDR3 protein. Of 150,000 to 200,000 distinct CDR3 sequences in the sample, 6.5% to 8.5% were seen once. Material: CD4+ T cells sorted from PBMCs, obtained around 5 days after the first yellow fever vaccination. Receptors originate from a man aged 18 to 29 who received the YFV17D yellow fever vaccine.

There are many counts of this clonotype. The chain links TRBV20-1 to TRBJ2-1, with TRBD1 identical over 11 bases. V shed 3 bases, J shed 7 bases, and the junction held 5 bases outside the gene matches. Germline CDR1 DFQATT, CDR2 SNEGSKA (reference sequence). CDR3 length: 14 amino acids. The DNA of the CDR3 is TGCAGTGCTAGCCGGGACAGGGGGGAAAATGAGCAGTTCTTC. This encodes CSASRDRGENEQFF.

This clonotype has a count of ten or more. The chain employs TRBV6-2 or TRBV6-3 and TRBJ2-1, with D hard to call. The V and J ends lost 2 bases and 2 bases respectively, with 7 bases between them. This CDR3 spans 14 amino acids. Germline CDR1 MNHEY, CDR2 SVGEGT. CDR3 loop: CASSYPQPYNEQFF. Written as DNA, the CDR3 is TGTGCCAGCAGTTACCCCCAACCCTACAATGAGCAGTTCTTC.

As DNA, the CDR3 is TGTGCCAGCAGGGCCCATGGGGCAGGGGGCGATCAGCCCCAGCATTTT. Protein product: CASRAHGAGGDQPQHF. The chain uses TRBV7-8 and TRBJ1-5; TRBD1 matches at 8 bases. There are 16 residues in the CDR3. Germline loops: CDR1 SGHVS, CDR2 FQNEAQ. Trimming took 6 bases from V and 5 from J; bases not matched to a gene: 12. Filled out from reference TRBV7-8 and TRBJ1-5, the complete variable domain reads GAGVSQSPRYKVAKRGQDVALRCDPISGHVSLFWYQQALGQGPEFLTYFQNEAQLDKSGLPSDRFFAERPEGSVSTLKIQRTQQEDSAVYLCASRAHGAGGDQPQHFGDGTRLSIL.

The V gene is TRBV6-1, the J gene TRBJ1-5; 7 bases agree with TRBD1. The CDR3 consists of 15 residues. Trimming removed 3 bases from V and 4 bases from J; junction bases left unmatched: 6. CDR1 MNHNS and CDR2 SASEGT come from the germline V gene. The CDR3 protein is CASSDLEGANQPQHF. The CDR3 DNA is TGTGCCAGCAGTGATTTAGAGGGGGCTAATCAGCCCCAGCATTTT.